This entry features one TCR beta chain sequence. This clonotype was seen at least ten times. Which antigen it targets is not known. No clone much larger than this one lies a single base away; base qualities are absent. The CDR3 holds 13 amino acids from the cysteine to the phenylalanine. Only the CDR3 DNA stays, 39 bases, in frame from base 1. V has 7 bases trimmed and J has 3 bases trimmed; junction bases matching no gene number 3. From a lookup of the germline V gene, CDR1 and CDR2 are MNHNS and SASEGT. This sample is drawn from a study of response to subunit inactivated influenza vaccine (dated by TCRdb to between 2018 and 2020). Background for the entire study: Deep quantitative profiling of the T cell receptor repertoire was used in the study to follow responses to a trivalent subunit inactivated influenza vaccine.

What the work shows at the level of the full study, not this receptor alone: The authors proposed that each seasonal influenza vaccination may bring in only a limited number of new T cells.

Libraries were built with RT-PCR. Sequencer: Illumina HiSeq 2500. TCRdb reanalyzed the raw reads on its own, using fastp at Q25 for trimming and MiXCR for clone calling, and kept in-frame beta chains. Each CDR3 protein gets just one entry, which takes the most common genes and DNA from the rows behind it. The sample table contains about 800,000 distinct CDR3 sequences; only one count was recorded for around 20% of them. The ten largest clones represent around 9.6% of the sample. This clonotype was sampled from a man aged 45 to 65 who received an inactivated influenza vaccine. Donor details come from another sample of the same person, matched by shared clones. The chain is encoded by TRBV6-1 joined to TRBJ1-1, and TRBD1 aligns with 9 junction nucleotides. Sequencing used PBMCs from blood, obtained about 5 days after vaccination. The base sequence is TGTGCCAGCACTCGGACAGGGGACACTGAAGCTTTCTTT. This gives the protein CASTRTGDTEAFF.